A selection of T cell receptor beta chains follows, all from one sample in a study of CD8+CD57+ T cells in acquired aplastic anemia. TCRdb reprocessed the reads with MiXCR, giving one entry per CDR3 protein. This repertoire shows hundreds of thousands of distinct CDR3 sequences, about two thirds found once; its top ten account for approximately 3.9%. The source material was sorted CD4+, CD8+, or CD8+CD57+ T cells (not recorded which) from PBMCs. The receptor source for this set is a human donor in good health, serving as a control. The CDR3 runs from the conserved cysteine through the conserved F or W. A D gene is named only where the DNA matches it firmly. Clone size appears in some rows only: once, few, many, or a class for an expanded clone.

v_gene: TRBV20-1
j_gene: TRBJ2-7
abundance: NA
d_gene: NA
CDR3nt: TGCAGTGCTGACCGGGACACCACCTACGAGCAGTACTTC
CDR3aa: CSADRDTTYEQYF

v_gene: TRBV12-3/TRBV12-4
j_gene: TRBJ1-5
abundance: NA
d_gene: NA
CDR3nt: TGTGCCAGCAGTGATGCTAATCAGCCCCAGCATTTT
CDR3aa: CASSDANQPQHF

v_gene: TRBV5-8
j_gene: TRBJ2-1
abundance: NA
d_gene: NA
CDR3nt: TGTGCCAGCAGCTGGGCCGGATGGCTACACCTTCTCTTC
CDR3aa: CASSWAGWLHLLF

v_gene: TRBV7-8
j_gene: TRBJ1-1
abundance: NA
d_gene: NA
CDR3nt: TGCAGTGGTAGAAAGTTAGGGGCGACTGAAGCTTTCTTT
CDR3aa: CSGRKLGATEAFF

v_gene: TRBV20-1
j_gene: TRBJ1-4
abundance: NA
d_gene: TRBD1
CDR3nt: TGCAGTGCTAGAGACTGGACAGGGTTTGACGAAAAACTGTTTTTT
CDR3aa: CSARDWTGFDEKLFF

v_gene: TRBV7-2
j_gene: TRBJ2-1
abundance: NA
d_gene: NA
CDR3nt: TGTGCCAGCAGCGTGGGCAGGGCTTATAATGAGCAGTTCTTC
CDR3aa: CASSVGRAYNEQFF

v_gene: TRBV9
j_gene: TRBJ1-2
abundance: once
d_gene: NA
CDR3nt: TGTGCCAGCAGCGGGGTCGGGGGCAGTTATGATGGGTACACCTTC
CDR3aa: CASSGVGGSYDGYTF

v_gene: TRBV5-8
j_gene: TRBJ1-2
abundance: many
d_gene: TRBD1
CDR3nt: TGTGCCAGCAGCTTACCTGACAGGGCGTATGGCTACACCTTC
CDR3aa: CASSLPDRAYGYTF

v_gene: TRBV9
j_gene: TRBJ1-2
abundance: NA
d_gene: NA
CDR3nt: TGTGCCAGCAGCTTGCGTCCCCTTGCTGACTACACCTTC
CDR3aa: CASSLRPLADYTF

v_gene: TRBV2
j_gene: TRBJ2-2
abundance: many
d_gene: TRBD1
CDR3nt: TGTGCCAGCAGTTTGACAGGGAGCACCGGGGAGCTGTTTTTT
CDR3aa: CASSLTGSTGELFF

v_gene: TRBV7-2
j_gene: TRBJ2-6
abundance: NA
d_gene: TRBD2
CDR3nt: TGTGCCAGCAGCCCCCGACCGACGGGAGGGCAATCTTTTTTAGTGGCCAACGTCCTGACTTTC
CDR3aa: CASSPRPTGGQSFLVANVLTF

v_gene: TRBV5-1
j_gene: TRBJ1-5
abundance: NA
d_gene: TRBD1
CDR3nt: TGTGCCAGCAGCCTAGACAGGGGCAATAGCAATCAGCCCCAGCATTTT
CDR3aa: CASSLDRGNSNQPQHF

v_gene: TRBV10-3
j_gene: TRBJ1-6
abundance: NA
d_gene: TRBD1
CDR3nt: TGTGCCATCAGTAAGGGACAGGGGTATAATTCACCCCTCCACTTT
CDR3aa: CAISKGQGYNSPLHF

v_gene: TRBV20-1
j_gene: TRBJ2-1
abundance: NA
d_gene: NA
CDR3nt: TGCAGTGCTAGTCGTGACGGACCTGGGGCCTACAATGAGCAGTTCTTC
CDR3aa: CSASRDGPGAYNEQFF

v_gene: TRBV5-1
j_gene: TRBJ2-7
abundance: NA
d_gene: NA
CDR3nt: TGCGCCAGCAGCTTTACGGTCGGGTACGAGCAGTACTTC
CDR3aa: CASSFTVGYEQYF

v_gene: TRBV7-6
j_gene: TRBJ2-7
abundance: NA
d_gene: NA
CDR3nt: TGTGCCAGCCATCCCCAAAGCGCCCACGAGCAGTACTTC
CDR3aa: CASHPQSAHEQYF

v_gene: TRBV10-3
j_gene: TRBJ2-5
abundance: NA
d_gene: NA
CDR3nt: TGTGCCATCAGTCTAGGGGGTATCGGCCAAGAGACCCAGTACTTC
CDR3aa: CAISLGGIGQETQYF

v_gene: TRBV4-2
j_gene: TRBJ1-2
abundance: NA
d_gene: TRBD1
CDR3nt: TGTGCCAGCAGCCTCGATTCCAGGGGGTTGAACACCTTC
CDR3aa: CASSLDSRGLNTF

v_gene: TRBV29-1
j_gene: TRBJ2-7
abundance: few
d_gene: TRBD1
CDR3nt: TGCAGCGTTGACGGGACAGGGAGCTCCTACGAGCAGTACTTC
CDR3aa: CSVDGTGSSYEQYF

v_gene: TRBV7-2
j_gene: TRBJ1-2
abundance: NA
d_gene: NA
CDR3nt: TGTGCCAGCAGCCCCCTGGGACCGAACTATGGCTATACCTTC
CDR3aa: CASSPLGPNYGYTF

v_gene: TRBV7-2
j_gene: TRBJ1-5
abundance: NA
d_gene: NA
CDR3nt: TGTGCCAGCAGCTCCCAGGGAGGGGCTATATATCTGGATTTT
CDR3aa: CASSSQGGAIYLDF

v_gene: TRBV7-9
j_gene: TRBJ2-1
abundance: NA
d_gene: TRBD1
CDR3nt: TGTGCCAGCGCGAGGGGGCAAGATGAGCAGTTCTTC
CDR3aa: CASARGQDEQFF

v_gene: TRBV7-2
j_gene: TRBJ2-5
abundance: NA
d_gene: NA
CDR3nt: TGCGCCAGCAGCTTGGCGCCAGGGGCCGGGGGGACCAAGTACTTC
CDR3aa: CASSLAPGAGGTKYF

v_gene: TRBV10-3
j_gene: TRBJ1-2
abundance: NA
d_gene: NA
CDR3nt: TGTGCCATCAGTCAGCCCAGCGGGACATATGGCTTGTATTTT
CDR3aa: CAISQPSGTYGLYF

v_gene: TRBV12-3/TRBV12-4
j_gene: TRBJ2-5
abundance: few
d_gene: NA
CDR3nt: TGTGCCAGCAGTCGGATGGGTTCGGGGCCCATCTCCCAGTACTTC
CDR3aa: CASSRMGSGPISQYF

v_gene: TRBV9
j_gene: TRBJ2-1
abundance: NA
d_gene: NA
CDR3nt: TGTGCCAGCAGCTCCCGACAGGAGGACACTGAAGCTTTCTTC
CDR3aa: CASSSRQEDTEAFF

v_gene: TRBV2
j_gene: TRBJ1-1
abundance: NA
d_gene: NA
CDR3nt: TGTGCCGGGAGCTTAATATCGAACACTGAAGCTTTCTTT
CDR3aa: CAGSLISNTEAFF

v_gene: TRBV10-2
j_gene: TRBJ1-2
abundance: NA
d_gene: TRBD1
CDR3nt: TGCGCCAGCAATCCCGGACAGGGGGCCTATGGCTACACCTTC
CDR3aa: CASNPGQGAYGYTF

v_gene: TRBV2
j_gene: TRBJ2-3
abundance: many
d_gene: TRBD2
CDR3nt: TGTGCCAGCACCATCAGGGGTTCTAGCGGGGGTAGCACAGATACGCAGTATTTT
CDR3aa: CASTIRGSSGGSTDTQYF

v_gene: TRBV2
j_gene: TRBJ1-5
abundance: NA
d_gene: NA
CDR3nt: TGTGCCAGCAGCAGCGAGCTGAGAGGGGAGATCAATGGGCCCCAGACTTTT
CDR3aa: CASSSELRGEINGPQTF

v_gene: TRBV6-2/TRBV6-3
j_gene: TRBJ1-1
abundance: many
d_gene: NA
CDR3nt: TGTGCCAGCAAACAGCTCAACACTGAAGCTTTCTTT
CDR3aa: CASKQLNTEAFF

v_gene: TRBV12-3/TRBV12-4
j_gene: TRBJ2-1
abundance: many
d_gene: TRBD1
CDR3nt: TGTGCCAGCAGTCGGACAGGGTTTAATGAGCAGTTCTTC
CDR3aa: CASSRTGFNEQFF

v_gene: TRBV7-3
j_gene: TRBJ2-5
abundance: many
d_gene: NA
CDR3nt: TGTGCCAGCAGCCGAGGGGTCGGGGAGACCCAGTACTTC
CDR3aa: CASSRGVGETQYF

v_gene: TRBV7-3
j_gene: TRBJ1-5
abundance: NA
d_gene: NA
CDR3nt: TGTGCCAGCAGCTTAGGGGGGGGGGATTCGGCTGAGCAGTTT
CDR3aa: CASSLGGGDSAEQF

v_gene: TRBV20-1
j_gene: TRBJ1-1
abundance: NA
d_gene: NA
CDR3nt: TGCAGTCCGAGACGGCGATTACCTGTGGTCTTT
CDR3aa: CSPRRRLPVVF

v_gene: TRBV20-1
j_gene: TRBJ2-1
abundance: NA
d_gene: NA
CDR3nt: TGCAGTGTTAGGGCCAGACCAAACAATGAGCAGTTCTTC
CDR3aa: CSVRARPNNEQFF

v_gene: TRBV10-3
j_gene: TRBJ1-2
abundance: NA
d_gene: NA
CDR3nt: TGTGCCATCAGGTTTCAGGGTTCGGGCTATCGCTACACCTTC
CDR3aa: CAIRFQGSGYRYTF

v_gene: TRBV20-1
j_gene: TRBJ2-5
abundance: NA
d_gene: TRBD2
CDR3nt: TGCAGTGCTGGTACTAGCGGGGGGACCCAGTACTTC
CDR3aa: CSAGTSGGTQYF

v_gene: TRBV12-3/TRBV12-4
j_gene: TRBJ2-3
abundance: NA
d_gene: TRBD2
CDR3nt: TGTGCCAGCAGTTTCCCTGAGCGGGGAAGCCGTGCAGATACGCAGTATTTT
CDR3aa: CASSFPERGSRADTQYF

v_gene: TRBV2
j_gene: TRBJ2-7
abundance: NA
d_gene: NA
CDR3nt: TGTGCCAGCAGTGGGGGGAGGCCCTACGAGCAGTACTTC
CDR3aa: CASSGGRPYEQYF

v_gene: TRBV5-1
j_gene: TRBJ2-1
abundance: many
d_gene: TRBD1
CDR3nt: TGCGCCAGCCTGGGACAGGGGTCTAGTGAGCAGTTCTTC
CDR3aa: CASLGQGSSEQFF

v_gene: TRBV2
j_gene: TRBJ2-3
abundance: NA
d_gene: NA
CDR3nt: TGTGCCAGCAAGAAGGGGCGGGCCGACGTAGCAGATACGCAGTATTTT
CDR3aa: CASKKGRADVADTQYF

v_gene: TRBV2
j_gene: TRBJ1-1
abundance: NA
d_gene: NA
CDR3nt: TGTGCCAGCAGGAAAGACGAGGGGTTCACTGAAGCTTTCTTT
CDR3aa: CASRKDEGFTEAFF

v_gene: TRBV5-6
j_gene: TRBJ1-1
abundance: NA
d_gene: NA
CDR3nt: TGTGCCAGCCACTTTCTCACGTCCACTGAAGCTTTCTTT
CDR3aa: CASHFLTSTEAFF

v_gene: TRBV6-2/TRBV6-3
j_gene: TRBJ2-2
abundance: NA
d_gene: NA
CDR3nt: TGTGCCAGCAACCCCGTCAGTAGGCCGGGAGACACCGGGGAGCTGTTTTTT
CDR3aa: CASNPVSRPGDTGELFF

v_gene: TRBV20-1
j_gene: TRBJ1-2
abundance: NA
d_gene: TRBD1
CDR3nt: TGCAGTGCCATGACAGGGGGAGAGACCCGCTACACCTTC
CDR3aa: CSAMTGGETRYTF

v_gene: TRBV20-1
j_gene: TRBJ1-1
abundance: many
d_gene: NA
CDR3nt: TGCAGTGCTAGAGATACCGGGGGTTGGACTGAAGCTTTCTTT
CDR3aa: CSARDTGGWTEAFF

v_gene: TRBV12-3/TRBV12-4
j_gene: TRBJ2-7
abundance: many
d_gene: NA
CDR3nt: TGTGCCAGCAGTTTATTGCCCCACTCCTACGAGCAGTACTTC
CDR3aa: CASSLLPHSYEQYF

v_gene: TRBV9
j_gene: TRBJ1-6
abundance: few
d_gene: NA
CDR3nt: TGTGCCAGCAGCGGGGGGAGTTATAATTCACCCCTCCACTTT
CDR3aa: CASSGGSYNSPLHF

v_gene: TRBV5-5
j_gene: TRBJ2-5
abundance: NA
d_gene: NA
CDR3nt: TGTGCCAGCCCCAGATCTTCGGCCCAGGAGACCCAGTACTTC
CDR3aa: CASPRSSAQETQYF

v_gene: TRBV2
j_gene: TRBJ1-1
abundance: few
d_gene: NA
CDR3nt: TGTGCCAGCAGTGAAGCGGGATCGACCCGGCGGGGTACTGAAGCTTTCTTT
CDR3aa: CASSEAGSTRRGTEAFF

v_gene: TRBV7-8
j_gene: TRBJ2-7
abundance: many
d_gene: NA
CDR3nt: TGTGCCAGCAGCACTCGAACAGGGTCGGTTTACGAGCAGTACTTC
CDR3aa: CASSTRTGSVYEQYF

v_gene: TRBV10-1
j_gene: TRBJ2-3
abundance: many
d_gene: NA
CDR3nt: TGCGCCAGCAGTGAGTCTCGCCTCTTGGCAGATACGCAGTATTTT
CDR3aa: CASSESRLLADTQYF

v_gene: TRBV2
j_gene: TRBJ2-3
abundance: NA
d_gene: NA
CDR3nt: TGTGCCAGCAGGACAGCTGTGAACACTGAAGCTTTCTTTTTT
CDR3aa: CASRTAVNTEAFFF

v_gene: TRBV6-6
j_gene: TRBJ1-1
abundance: few
d_gene: NA
CDR3nt: TGTGCCAGCAGTTTTCGTTTCGGGACATCTGGGGAGAACACTGAAGCTTTCTTT
CDR3aa: CASSFRFGTSGENTEAFF

v_gene: TRBV7-2
j_gene: TRBJ2-7
abundance: NA
d_gene: NA
CDR3nt: TGTACCAGCAGCGTGGAAGGAGGACGGGCGGCCAACGAGCAGTACTTC
CDR3aa: CTSSVEGGRAANEQYF

v_gene: TRBV7-3
j_gene: TRBJ2-3
abundance: NA
d_gene: TRBD1
CDR3nt: TGTGCCAGCAGCTTAGAGAGGGGGCTGGGCACAGATACGCAGTATTTT
CDR3aa: CASSLERGLGTDTQYF